Sequencing of this T cell receptor beta chain was carried out in a study of shared clonotypes between healthy human individuals. Libraries were prepared by immunoSEQ multiplex PCR; TCRdb keeps only in-frame clonotypes and omits some of them. The table has roughly 2,000,000 clones, just under 95% seen once. The CDR3 is 15 residues long. Looked up from germline, CDR1 is SGDLS and CDR2 is YYNGEE. The ends were cut back, 4 bases at V and 1 base at J, with 14 bases in the middle. CD45RO negativity and positive selection for CCR7 defined naive CD8 cells, a population that excluded terminally differentiated effector memory CD45RA+ cells.

This clonotype was sampled from a man aged 18 to 30 in good health. Some clones in this sample may be carry-over from other donors' samples. The gene calls are TRBV9 and TRBJ1-1, with a possible D match to TRBD1 (6 bases). Sequencing was performed on naive CD8+ T cells from PBMCs. Here the CDR3 reads CASSPGGRGNTEAFF. The CDR3 coding sequence is TGTGCCAGCAGCCCAGGAGGCAGGGGGAACACTGAAGCTTTCTTT.